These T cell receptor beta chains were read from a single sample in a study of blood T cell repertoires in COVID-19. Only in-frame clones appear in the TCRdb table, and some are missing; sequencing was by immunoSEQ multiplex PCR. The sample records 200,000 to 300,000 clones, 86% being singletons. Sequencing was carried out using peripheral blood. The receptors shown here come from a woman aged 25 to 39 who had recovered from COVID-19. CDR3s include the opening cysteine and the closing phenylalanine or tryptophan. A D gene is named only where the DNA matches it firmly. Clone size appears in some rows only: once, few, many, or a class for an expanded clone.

CDR3aa: CASSLYRTEAFF; CDR3nt: TGTGCCAGCAGCTTGTACAGGACTGAAGCTTTCTTT; d_gene: NA; j_gene: TRBJ1-1; abundance: NA; v_gene: TRBV7-9
CDR3aa: CASSLLAGGPRNEQFF; CDR3nt: TGTGCCAGCAGCTTACTAGCGGGGGGGCCTAGAAATGAGCAGTTCTTC; d_gene: TRBD2; j_gene: TRBJ2-1; abundance: NA; v_gene: TRBV7-6
CDR3aa: CASSRPGVGYEQYF; CDR3nt: TGTGCCAGCAGCCGACCGGGAGTAGGGTACGAGCAGTACTTC; d_gene: NA; j_gene: TRBJ2-7; abundance: NA; v_gene: TRBV6-2/TRBV6-3
CDR3aa: CASSADRGIAGANVLTF; CDR3nt: TGTGCCAGCAGTGCGGACAGGGGGATAGCTGGGGCCAACGTCCTGACTTTC; d_gene: TRBD1; j_gene: TRBJ2-6; abundance: NA; v_gene: TRBV2
CDR3aa: CASSQEALAGGPQYF; CDR3nt: TGCGCCAGCAGCCAGGAGGCTTTAGCGGGGGGGCCCCAGTACTTC; d_gene: TRBD2; j_gene: TRBJ2-5; abundance: NA; v_gene: TRBV4-3
CDR3aa: CASSVGLAGASYNEQFF; CDR3nt: TGTGCCAGCTCCGTGGGGCTAGCGGGGGCCTCTTACAATGAGCAGTTCTTC; d_gene: TRBD2; j_gene: TRBJ2-1; abundance: NA; v_gene: TRBV18
CDR3aa: CASSLVGTSRTDTQYF; CDR3nt: TGTGCCAGCAGCTTAGTAGGAACTAGCCGCACAGATACGCAGTATTTT; d_gene: NA; j_gene: TRBJ2-3; abundance: NA; v_gene: TRBV7-2
CDR3aa: CASSLGTGPPPNIQYF; CDR3nt: TGTGCCAGCAGCCTCGGGACAGGGCCCCCACCAAACATTCAGTACTTC; d_gene: TRBD1; j_gene: TRBJ2-4; abundance: NA; v_gene: TRBV14
CDR3aa: CASSQERATPYGYTF; CDR3nt: TGTGCCAGCAGCCAAGAGCGGGCGACACCCTATGGCTACACCTTC; d_gene: NA; j_gene: TRBJ1-2; abundance: NA; v_gene: TRBV4-2
CDR3aa: CASSPNPGRDTEAFF; CDR3nt: TGCGCCAGCAGCCCCAACCCCGGGAGGGACACTGAAGCTTTCTTT; d_gene: NA; j_gene: TRBJ1-1; abundance: NA; v_gene: TRBV5-1
CDR3aa: CASRATASVSSYEQYF; CDR3nt: TGTGCCAGCAGGGCCACCGCTAGCGTGAGCTCCTACGAGCAGTACTTC; d_gene: NA; j_gene: TRBJ2-7; abundance: NA; v_gene: TRBV27
CDR3aa: CAWSVGATDNQPQHF; CDR3nt: TGTGCCTGGAGTGTAGGTGCGACAGACAATCAGCCCCAGCATTTT; d_gene: NA; j_gene: TRBJ1-5; abundance: NA; v_gene: TRBV30
CDR3aa: CASRYRDSTNEKLFF; CDR3nt: TGTGCCAGCAGATACAGGGATTCAACTAATGAAAAACTGTTTTTT; d_gene: NA; j_gene: TRBJ1-4; abundance: NA; v_gene: TRBV2
CDR3aa: CASSYVQGGQPQHF; CDR3nt: TGTGCCAGCAGTTACGTTCAGGGCGGTCAGCCCCAGCATTTT; d_gene: NA; j_gene: TRBJ1-5; abundance: NA; v_gene: TRBV6-2/TRBV6-3
CDR3aa: CAISEPHDRTANTGELFF; CDR3nt: TGTGCCATCAGTGAGCCACACGACAGGACCGCGAACACCGGGGAGCTGTTTTTT; d_gene: NA; j_gene: TRBJ2-2; abundance: NA; v_gene: TRBV10-3
CDR3aa: CASSWTGVREQYF; CDR3nt: TGTGCCAGCAGCTGGACAGGGGTGCGGGAGCAGTACTTC; d_gene: TRBD1; j_gene: TRBJ2-7; abundance: NA; v_gene: TRBV7-2
CDR3aa: CASSPGHNTGELFF; CDR3nt: TGTGCCAGCAGTCCGGGACACAACACCGGGGAGCTGTTTTTT; d_gene: NA; j_gene: TRBJ2-2; abundance: NA; v_gene: TRBV6-6
CDR3aa: CASSLFTGEQPQHF; CDR3nt: TGTGCCAGCAGCTTGTTTACAGGGGAACAGCCCCAGCATTTT; d_gene: TRBD1; j_gene: TRBJ1-5; abundance: NA; v_gene: TRBV5-8
CDR3aa: CATSPGTGWTGELFF; CDR3nt: TGTGCCACCTCCCCCGGGACAGGGTGGACCGGGGAGCTGTTTTTT; d_gene: TRBD1; j_gene: TRBJ2-2; abundance: NA; v_gene: TRBV7-3
CDR3aa: CASYFGGGLYNEQFF; CDR3nt: TGTGCCAGCTATTTTGGGGGGGGCCTCTACAATGAGCAGTTCTTC; d_gene: NA; j_gene: TRBJ2-1; abundance: NA; v_gene: TRBV6-5
CDR3aa: CASSDSTGDEQFF; CDR3nt: TGTGCCAGCAGTGACTCGACGGGGGATGAGCAGTTCTTC; d_gene: NA; j_gene: TRBJ2-1; abundance: NA; v_gene: TRBV6-4
CDR3aa: CASSQVGLAGPTSTDTQYF; CDR3nt: TGTGCCAGCAGCCAAGTGGGACTAGCGGGCCCCACTAGCACAGATACGCAGTATTTT; d_gene: TRBD2; j_gene: TRBJ2-3; abundance: NA; v_gene: TRBV3-1/TRBV3-2
CDR3aa: CASSSYSGEKLFF; CDR3nt: TGTGCCAGCAGCTCCTATAGTGGTGAAAAACTGTTTTTT; d_gene: NA; j_gene: TRBJ1-4; abundance: NA; v_gene: TRBV7-7
CDR3aa: CSVLGDGRNTIYF; CDR3nt: TGCAGCGTTTTGGGAGACGGCAGAAACACCATATATTTT; d_gene: NA; j_gene: TRBJ1-3; abundance: NA; v_gene: TRBV29-1
CDR3aa: CASSLYGGEADTQYF; CDR3nt: TGTGCCAGCAGCTTATACGGGGGGGAGGCAGATACGCAGTATTTT; d_gene: TRBD2; j_gene: TRBJ2-3; abundance: NA; v_gene: TRBV7-2
CDR3aa: CASSLGGVGQETQYF; CDR3nt: TGTGCCAGCAGCTTGGGCGGGGTAGGGCAGGAGACCCAGTACTTC; d_gene: NA; j_gene: TRBJ2-5; abundance: NA; v_gene: TRBV5-4
CDR3aa: CSASPGSQGQYF; CDR3nt: TGCAGCGCTTCCCCCGGGTCCCAGGGCCAGTACTTC; d_gene: NA; j_gene: TRBJ2-5; abundance: NA; v_gene: TRBV29-1
CDR3aa: CASSRGNTEAFF; CDR3nt: TGCGCCAGCAGCCGAGGGAACACTGAAGCTTTCTTT; d_gene: NA; j_gene: TRBJ1-1; abundance: NA; v_gene: TRBV4-1
CDR3aa: CASSLLGLAGDNEQFF; CDR3nt: TGTGCCAGCAGCTTACTAGGACTAGCGGGAGACAATGAGCAGTTCTTC; d_gene: TRBD2; j_gene: TRBJ2-1; abundance: NA; v_gene: TRBV7-9
CDR3aa: CASWKTDSKNEQFF; CDR3nt: TGTGCCAGCTGGAAGACGGACAGTAAAAATGAGCAGTTCTTC; d_gene: NA; j_gene: TRBJ2-1; abundance: once; v_gene: TRBV6-5
CDR3aa: CAWSVIEAGELFF; CDR3nt: TGTGCCTGGAGTGTGATAGAGGCCGGGGAGCTGTTTTTT; d_gene: NA; j_gene: TRBJ2-2; abundance: NA; v_gene: TRBV30
CDR3aa: CASSSGETGPFGELFF; CDR3nt: TGTGCCAGCAGCTCTGGCGAGACAGGGCCGTTCGGGGAGCTGTTTTTT; d_gene: TRBD1; j_gene: TRBJ2-2; abundance: NA; v_gene: TRBV7-9
CDR3aa: CASSQTSGGEGTQYF; CDR3nt: TGTGCCAGCAGCCAGACTAGCGGGGGGGAGGGGACCCAGTACTTC; d_gene: TRBD2; j_gene: TRBJ2-5; abundance: NA; v_gene: TRBV7-2
CDR3aa: CASSGTSGGLETQYF; CDR3nt: TGTGCCAGCAGCGGGACTAGCGGGGGGTTAGAGACCCAGTACTTC; d_gene: TRBD2; j_gene: TRBJ2-5; abundance: few; v_gene: TRBV6-2/TRBV6-3
CDR3aa: CASSAGPNNEQFF; CDR3nt: TGTGCCAGCAGCGCGGGACCTAACAATGAGCAGTTCTTC; d_gene: NA; j_gene: TRBJ2-1; abundance: NA; v_gene: TRBV5-6
CDR3aa: CASSERAPEAFF; CDR3nt: TGTGCCAGCAGTGAGCGGGCTCCTGAAGCTTTCTTT; d_gene: NA; j_gene: TRBJ1-1; abundance: few; v_gene: TRBV2
CDR3aa: CASSLKPNNEQFF; CDR3nt: TGTGCCAGCAGCTTAAAGCCTAACAATGAGCAGTTCTTC; d_gene: NA; j_gene: TRBJ2-1; abundance: NA; v_gene: TRBV7-2
CDR3aa: CASSDLPRGLTYEQYF; CDR3nt: TGTGCCAGCAGTGATTTACCCAGGGGGTTGACCTACGAGCAGTACTTC; d_gene: TRBD1; j_gene: TRBJ2-7; abundance: NA; v_gene: TRBV2
CDR3aa: CASRPDSSRSQPQHF; CDR3nt: TGTGCCAGCAGGCCGGACAGCTCGCGGAGCCAGCCCCAGCATTTT; d_gene: NA; j_gene: TRBJ1-5; abundance: NA; v_gene: TRBV6-6
CDR3aa: CASSRSQGEGYTF; CDR3nt: TGCGCCAGCAGTCGATCACAGGGAGAGGGCTACACCTTC; d_gene: NA; j_gene: TRBJ1-2; abundance: NA; v_gene: TRBV5-1
CDR3aa: CATSRDFTVGYGYTF; CDR3nt: TGTGCCACCAGCAGAGATTTTACGGTCGGCTATGGCTACACCTTC; d_gene: NA; j_gene: TRBJ1-2; abundance: NA; v_gene: TRBV15
CDR3aa: CASSLRGGSSYNEQFF; CDR3nt: TGCGCCAGCAGCTTAAGGGGAGGGAGCTCCTACAATGAGCAGTTCTTC; d_gene: TRBD2; j_gene: TRBJ2-1; abundance: once; v_gene: TRBV4-3
CDR3aa: CASTATRAASDEQYF; CDR3nt: TGTGCCAGCACAGCAACCCGAGCGGCGTCGGACGAGCAGTACTTC; d_gene: NA; j_gene: TRBJ2-7; abundance: NA; v_gene: TRBV6-5
CDR3aa: CATSSRGASYEQYF; CDR3nt: TGTGCCACCAGCTCCAGGGGCGCAAGCTACGAGCAGTACTTC; d_gene: NA; j_gene: TRBJ2-7; abundance: NA; v_gene: TRBV15
CDR3aa: CASSPPQGWNTEAFF; CDR3nt: TGTGCCAGCTCACCACCCCAGGGTTGGAACACTGAAGCTTTCTTT; d_gene: NA; j_gene: TRBJ1-1; abundance: NA; v_gene: TRBV18
CDR3aa: CSATRGGTGELFF; CDR3nt: TGCAGCGCGACGAGGGGGGGCACCGGGGAGCTGTTTTTT; d_gene: NA; j_gene: TRBJ2-2; abundance: NA; v_gene: TRBV29-1